This TCR beta chain was sequenced during a study of T-cell reconstitution after alpha-beta-depleted transplantation in children. During its preparation, the TCRbeta library received unique molecular identifiers. TCRdb fed the PCR reads into MiXCR, producing one record per CDR3 protein. The table lists approximately 240,000 distinct CDR3 sequences, 8% to 10% of them singletons. The V and J ends lost 4 bases and 0 bases respectively, with 13 bases between them. The CDR3 is 15 amino acids. The germline gives CDR1 SQVTM, CDR2 ANQGSEA. This clonotype has only a few counts. The chain joins TRBV29-1 to TRBJ2-1; the D call may be TRBD1 or TRBD2 (5 bases each). The material sequenced was PBMCs from the stem cell graft donor, taken from the stem cell graft. The TCR comes from a human donor who donated a stem cell graft to a child with acute lymphoblastic leukemia. CDR3 protein: CSVAGRLSSYNEQFF. As DNA, the CDR3 is TGCAGCGTTGCGGGGCGATTGAGCTCCTACAATGAGCAGTTCTTC.